These 21 T cell receptor beta chains were all obtained from the same sample, sequenced in a study of blood T cell repertoires in COVID-19. TCRdb's table, derived via immunoSEQ multiplex PCR, lists solely in-frame clones and lacks some. The data hold fewer than 130,000 clones, with approximately 90% observed a single time. The sequenced sample consisted of peripheral blood. The receptors were sampled from a woman in her forties or fifties with acute or convalescent COVID-19.

The chain uses TRBV19 and TRBJ2-3; D may be TRBD2 (6 bases). V lost 3 bases to trimming and J lost 4 bases, with 20 bases between them. The CDR3 sequence is 17 residues long. CDR1 and CDR2 (germline): LNHDA, SQIVND (reference sequence). The CDR3 region is CASSMTSGLSRSDTQYF. DNA of the CDR3: TGTGCCAGTAGTATGACCTCGGGACTCTCAAGATCAGATACGCAGTATTTT. Complete variable domain (other parts from reference TRBV19 and TRBJ2-3): DGGITQSPKYLFRKEGQNVTLSCEQNLNHDAMYWYRQDPGQGLRLIYYSQIVNDFQKGDIAEGYSVSREKKESFPLTVTSAQKNPTAFYLCASSMTSGLSRSDTQYFGPGTRLTVL.

This clone was counted only a few times. This chain joins TRBV7-4 and TRBJ2-1; TRBD2 matches 8 bases. This CDR3 has 15 amino acids. The germline V gene encodes CDR1 SGHVT and CDR2 SQSDAQ. With 3 bases clipped from V and 5 bases from J, the junction kept 6 bases outside the gene matches. CDR3 DNA sequence: TGTGCCAGCAGCTTTTTTAGCGGGACAAACAATGAGCAGTTCTTC. Translated: CASSFFSGTNNEQFF.

The chain uses TRBV5-5 and TRBJ1-2, with 9 bases lining up with TRBD1. Germline lookup yields CDR1 SGHKS and CDR2 YYEKEE (reference sequence). The length of the CDR3 is 13 residues. V trimming: 4 bases; J trimming: 5 bases; junction bases outside the gene matches: 3. The CDR3, as DNA: TGTGCCAGCAGCCAGGGACAGGGATATGGCTACACCTTC. Translating it yields CASSQGQGYGYTF.

This clone has a single count. The genes are TRBV19 and TRBJ2-1; no clear D. Germline CDR1 reads LNHDA; CDR2 reads SQIVND (reference sequence). Trimming cost V 4 bases and J 7 bases, with 14 bases left between them. There are 14 residues in the CDR3. DNA of the CDR3: TGTGCCAGTAGTAACCCGCATGCGGCTAATGAGCAGTTCTTC. Amino acid sequence: CASSNPHAANEQFF.

This chain links TRBV6-1 with TRBJ2-2; perhaps TRBD2 as D (6 bases). The CDR3 sequence is 15 residues long. Germline V lookup: CDR1 MNHNS, CDR2 SASEGT. V lost 3 bases to trimming and J lost 5 bases, with 13 bases between them. The CDR3 sequence: CASSEPGTATGELFF. The CDR3 DNA reads TGTGCCAGCAGTGAGCCCGGGACTGCGACCGGGGAGCTGTTTTTT.

This chain joins TRBV18 and TRBJ2-5; no clear D. The V gene lost 3 bases and the J gene lost 1 base, with 9 bases spanning the gap. The CDR3 covers 14 residues. In germline, CDR1 is KGHSH, CDR2 LQKENI. CDR3 protein: CASSPELLQETQYF. CDR3 in DNA: TGTGCCAGCTCACCCGAACTGCTCCAAGAGACCCAGTACTTC. Full variable domain (missing parts from reference TRBV18 and TRBJ2-5): NAGVMQNPRHLVRRRGQEARLRCSPMKGHSHVYWYRQLPEEGLKFMVYLQKENIIDESGMPKERFSAEFPKEGPSILRIQQVVRGDSAAYFCASSPELLQETQYFGPGTRLLVL.

V gene TRBV4-2 combines with J gene TRBJ2-2, with 8 bases aligning to TRBD2. Germline V CDR1 and CDR2: LGHNA, YNFKEQ. This CDR3 comprises 16 residues. Losses at the gene ends were 4 bases for V and 7 bases for J; bases not matched to a gene: 11. CDR3 in DNA: TGTGCCAGCAGCCCCCGGGGGATAGCGGGAATCGGGGAGCTGTTTTTT. Encoded protein: CASSPRGIAGIGELFF.

The chain uses TRBV6-2 or TRBV6-3 and TRBJ2-7; 11 bases match TRBD2. The CDR3 is made up of 18 amino acids. V shed 2 bases and J 3 bases; nucleotides not matched to a gene: 12. Per the germline V gene, CDR1 is MNHEY and CDR2 is SVGEGT. CDR3 sequence reads: CASSYGTSGSLSIYEQYF. The CDR3 nucleotides are TGTGCCAGCAGTTACGGGACTAGCGGAAGTCTGTCGATCTACGAGCAGTACTTC.

The chain is built from TRBV21-1 and TRBJ2-2; the D call TRBD1 from the table was never checked on the DNA. TRBV21-1 corresponds to a pseudogene. The CDR3 has 15 amino acids. The CDR3 DNA follows: TGTGCCAGCAGCAAACAGTCACAGGATGACGGGGAGCTGTTTTTT. Amino acids: CASSKQSQDDGELFF.

The chain joins TRBV2 to TRBJ2-1; 10 bases are shared with TRBD2. V lost 3 bases and J lost 7; bases outside the gene matches: 12. Germline CDR1 SNHLY, CDR2 FYNNEI. This CDR3 comprises 17 residues. In DNA form, the CDR3 reads TGTGCCAGCAGTGAGGCTAGCGGGAGATTGGGGAGGAATGAGCAGTTCTTC. This gives the protein CASSEASGRLGRNEQFF.

The sample holds one count of this clone. CDR3 residues: CASSLRGTKETQYF. CDR3 nucleotide sequence: TGTGCCAGCAGCTTAAGGGGGACGAAAGAGACCCAGTACTTC. V and J are TRBV7-6 and TRBJ2-5; maybe TRBD1 (6 bases). Germline loops: CDR1 SGHVS, CDR2 FNYEAQ. The CDR3 sequence is 14 residues long. V was shortened by 2 bases and J by 3 bases, with 10 bases between the two germline ends.

This rearrangement joins TRBV28 to TRBJ1-2, with TRBD1 as a possible D gene (6 bases). Germline V gene lookup returns CDR1 MDHEN and CDR2 SYDVKM. Trimming left V 7 bases short and J 8 bases short, with 14 bases between. The CDR3 totals 12 residues. As DNA, the CDR3 is TGTGCCAGCACCAGGACAGCGGGAGGCTACACCTTC. Translated, it gives CASTRTAGGYTF.

V and J are TRBV5-1 and TRBJ2-3; 14 bases match TRBD2. With 3 bases clipped from V and 7 bases from J, the junction kept 7 bases outside the gene matches. Germline V gene lookup returns CDR1 SGHRS and CDR2 YFSETQ. The CDR3 covers 16 residues. As DNA, the CDR3 is TGCGCCAGCAGCTCTGGGACTAGCGGGAGTTTGAATACGCAGTATTTT. Amino acid sequence: CASSSGTSGSLNTQYF.

This clone was counted a single time. This chain joins TRBV19 and TRBJ2-7, with D possibly TRBD2 on 6 matching bases. The V and J ends lost 1 base and 6 bases respectively, with 13 bases between them. CDR3 length equals 14 residues. Germline V gene data show CDR1 as LNHDA and CDR2 as SQIVND (reference sequence). CDR3 sequence: CASSIATGGVEQYF. The CDR3 nucleotides read TGTGCCAGTAGTATAGCAACAGGCGGGGTCGAGCAGTACTTC.

This chain joins TRBV2 and TRBJ2-3; possible D gene TRBD1, 6 bases. The germline CDR1 and CDR2 sequences are SNHLY and FYNNEI. The CDR3 is 15 amino acids. V was shortened by 2 bases and J by 5 bases, with 14 bases between the two germline ends. CDR3 in DNA: TGTGCCAGCAGTGAATACCAGGGGCAGGTAGATACGCAGTATTTT. Translation: CASSEYQGQVDTQYF.

V gene TRBV19 combines with J gene TRBJ1-5; TRBD1 matches at 10 bases. The CDR3 totals 17 residues. Germline V lookup: CDR1 LNHDA, CDR2 SQIVND (reference sequence). After removal of 7 bases from V and 1 base from J, the junction contained 10 bases not matched to a gene. The CDR3 loop reads CASTTGQGISSNQPQHF. CDR3 DNA: TGTGCCAGTACTACGGGACAGGGGATCTCCAGCAATCAGCCCCAGCATTTT.

In nucleotides, the CDR3 is TGTGCCACCAGTGATCCCCACCGGAGCAGCTCCTACAATGAGCAGTTCTTC. Translating it yields CATSDPHRSSSYNEQFF. The chain couples TRBV24-1 to TRBJ2-1; no firm D call. Per germline, CDR1 KGHDR and CDR2 SFDVKD. The CDR3 contains 17 residues. The V and J ends lost 3 bases and 0 bases respectively, with 14 bases between them.

This chain links TRBV19 with TRBJ2-5; TRBD1 matches 12 bases. V lost 7 bases and J lost 5; bases outside the gene matches: 8. The CDR3 extends over 15 amino acids. CDR1 and CDR2 (germline): LNHDA, SQIVND (reference sequence). The chain's CDR3 is CASTPGDRGRETQYF. The CDR3 DNA follows: TGTGCCAGTACCCCGGGGGACAGGGGGCGGGAGACCCAGTACTTC.

The rearrangement joins TRBV24-1 to TRBJ2-1; 9 bases fit TRBD2. The V segment lost 3 bases and the J segment 9 bases; nucleotides outside the gene matches: 14. The germline gives CDR1 KGHDR, CDR2 SFDVKD. The CDR3 covers 17 residues. For the CDR3, the DNA is TGTGCCACCAGTGATCCACGACTAGCGGTCCCAGGGGGTGAGCAGTTCTTC. It encodes CATSDPRLAVPGGEQFF.

In this sample, this clone turned up once. The chain combines TRBV5-8 with TRBJ1-2, with D hard to call. CDR1 SGHTS and CDR2 YDEGEE come from the germline V gene. Trimming left V 0 bases short and J 4 bases short, with 7 bases between. The CDR3 length is 13 residues. CDR3 region: CASSLVNSYGYTF. The DNA for the CDR3 is TGTGCCAGCAGCTTGGTTAACTCCTATGGCTACACCTTC.

This clone was recorded once. This chain links TRBV24-1 with TRBJ2-1; 9 nucleotides agree with TRBD2. The CDR3 length is 14 residues. Per the germline V gene, CDR1 is KGHDR and CDR2 is SFDVKD. Trimming removed 2 bases from V and 9 bases from J; junction bases left unmatched: 4. The CDR3 here is CATSDYAGGGEQFF. CDR3 sequence (DNA): TGTGCCACCAGTGATTATGCGGGAGGGGGTGAGCAGTTCTTC.